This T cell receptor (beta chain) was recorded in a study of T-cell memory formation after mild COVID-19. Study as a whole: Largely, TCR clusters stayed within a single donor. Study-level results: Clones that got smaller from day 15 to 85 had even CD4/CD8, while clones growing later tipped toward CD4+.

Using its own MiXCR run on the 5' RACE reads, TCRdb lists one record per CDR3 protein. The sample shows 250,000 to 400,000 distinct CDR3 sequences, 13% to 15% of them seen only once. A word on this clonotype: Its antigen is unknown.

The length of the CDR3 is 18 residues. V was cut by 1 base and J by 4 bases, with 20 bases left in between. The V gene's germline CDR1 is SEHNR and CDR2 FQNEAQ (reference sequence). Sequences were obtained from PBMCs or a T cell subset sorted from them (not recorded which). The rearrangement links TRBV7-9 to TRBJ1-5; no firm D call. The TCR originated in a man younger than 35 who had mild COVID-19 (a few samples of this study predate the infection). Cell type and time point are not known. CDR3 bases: TGTGCCAGCAGCTTAGGAGTCGCCTCTCGAAATTGGAATCAGCCCCAGCATTTT. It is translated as CASSLGVASRNWNQPQHF.